The rows below give T cell receptor beta chains drawn from one sample of a study of human T cells and chemical hapten exposure. TCRdb itself ran the RACE reads through MiXCR, one entry per CDR3 protein. The repertoire holds about 54,000 distinct CDR3 sequences, with just under 10% as singletons. Sequencing was performed on whole blood, taken in connection with sensitization to the hapten diphenylcyclopropenone (DPC). These receptors were taken from a woman in her 50s with alopecia areata. Some clones in this sample may be carry-over from other donors' samples. CDR3s include the opening cysteine and the closing phenylalanine or tryptophan. A D gene is named only where the DNA matches it firmly. Not all rows give a size; the values are once, few, many and, for expanded clones, a class.

V,size,J,D,length,CDR3,DNA
TRBV5-6,few,TRBJ1-1,NA,15,CASSLRQGFYTEAFF,TGTGCCAGCAGCTTGCGGCAGGGTTTTTATACTGAAGCTTTCTTT
TRBV7-9,few,TRBJ2-4,TRBD2,16,CASSLEPAGLGDIQYF,TGTGCCAGCAGCTTAGAGCCAGCGGGGCTGGGAGACATTCAGTACTTC
TRBV10-1,many,TRBJ2-3,NA,13,CASKDSHTDTQYF,TGCGCCAGCAAGGACAGCCACACAGATACGCAGTATTTT
TRBV28,many,TRBJ1-6,TRBD1,15,CASSLPGQGMWALHF,TGTGCCAGCAGTTTACCGGGACAGGGTATGTGGGCCCTCCACTTT
TRBV7-6,NA,TRBJ2-3,TRBD2,18,CASSNGRLAGGAGDTQYF,TGTGCCAGCAGCAATGGACGACTAGCGGGGGGAGCTGGAGATACGCAGTATTTT
TRBV20-1,NA,TRBJ1-1,TRBD1,18,CSARPTGTGGGGVSEAFF,TGCAGTGCTAGACCTACCGGGACAGGGGGAGGAGGCGTAAGTGAAGCTTTCTTT
TRBV20-1,few,TRBJ1-1,NA,13,CSATSTDSYKAFF,TGCAGTGCTACTTCCACCGACAGTTACAAAGCTTTCTTT
TRBV3-1,NA,TRBJ2-1,NA,15,CASSQVATSYNEQFF,TGTGCCAGCAGCCAAGTCGCTACCTCCTACAATGAGCAGTTCTTC
TRBV7-9,many,TRBJ1-1,NA,15,CASSSPAGEGTEAFF,TGTGCCAGCAGCTCACCAGCAGGGGAGGGCACTGAAGCTTTCTTT
TRBV6-2/TRBV6-3,few,TRBJ2-5,TRBD2,15,CASSYAGLPGETQYF,TGTGCCAGCAGTTACGCGGGACTACCGGGGGAGACCCAGTACTTC